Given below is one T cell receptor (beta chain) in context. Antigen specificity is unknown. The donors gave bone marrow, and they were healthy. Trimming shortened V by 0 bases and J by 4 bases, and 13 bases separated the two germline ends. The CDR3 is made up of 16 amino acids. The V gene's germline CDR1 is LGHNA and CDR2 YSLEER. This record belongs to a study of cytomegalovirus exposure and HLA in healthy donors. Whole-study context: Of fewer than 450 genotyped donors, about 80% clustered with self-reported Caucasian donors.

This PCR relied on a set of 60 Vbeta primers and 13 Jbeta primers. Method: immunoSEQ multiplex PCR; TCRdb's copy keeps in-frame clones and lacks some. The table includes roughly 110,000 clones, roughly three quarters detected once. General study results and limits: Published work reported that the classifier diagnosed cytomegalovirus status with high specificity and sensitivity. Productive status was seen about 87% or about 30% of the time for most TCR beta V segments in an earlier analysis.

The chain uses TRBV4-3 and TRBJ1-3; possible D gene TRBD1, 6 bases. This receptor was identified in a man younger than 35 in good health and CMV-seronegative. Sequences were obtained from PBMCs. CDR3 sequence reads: CASSQDTGRSGNTIYF. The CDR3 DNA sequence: TGCGCCAGCAGCCAAGACACAGGGCGATCGGGAAACACCATATATTTT.